This T cell receptor beta chain was found in a study of control samples from healthy donors and cancer patients (dated by TCRdb to 2020 to 2021). The method behind the library was the immunoSEQ multiplex PCR assay. Held by TCRdb, this immuneACCESS table contains in-frame sequences only and omits some clones. Under half of the omission traces to an unresolved V gene where checked; the cause of the rest is unknown. This sample gives about 170,000 clones in total; 91% of them show up just once. Of the sample, approximately 1.4% is held by the ten largest clones. Note on this clone: No antigen is known for it. No much larger clone exists at a distance of one base, and base qualities are not known.

According to the germline V gene, CDR1 reads LGHNA and CDR2 reads YSLEER. Trimming takes 3 bases from V and 5 bases from J, and the germline ends sit 7 bases apart. From its cysteine to its phenylalanine, the CDR3 spans 12 amino acids. Of all the DNA, just the CDR3 is kept, 36 bases in frame from base 1. The specimen was blood. The receptor's source is a woman aged 25 to 39 in good health. The chain was built from TRBV4-3 and TRBJ1-2, with no confidently assigned D gene. The CDR3 here reads CASSQGRYGYTF. The DNA sequence follows: TGCGCCAGCAGCCAGGGGAGGTATGGCTACACCTTC.